This T cell receptor beta chain was captured by sequencing in a study of blood T cell repertoires in COVID-19. Study-level information: Samples taken during acute and convalescent COVID-19 were collected in the United States, Italy and Spain. Sample material is recorded as cDNA or gDNA derived from T cells, B-cell-depleted T cells, or PBMCs.

The CDR3 spans 15 residues. Generated by immunoSEQ multiplex PCR, the TCRdb table keeps only in-frame clones and is missing some. This table holds roughly 250,000 clones, around 89% found once. Individuals aged roughly 18 to 95 years were recruited from 24 US areas. Two negative PCRs, clearance, or symptom resolution characterized the recovered Cohort 3 donors. The material sequenced was PBMCs or T cells enriched from blood (not recorded which). V is TRBV21-1 and J is TRBJ1-6. TRBV21-1 is shown as a pseudogene. This TCR came from a woman between 18 and 29 years old who had recovered from COVID-19. This chain's CDR3 is CASSPHPFRESPLHF. The CDR3 coding sequence is TGTGCCAGCAGCCCCCACCCCTTCCGAGAGTCACCCCTCCACTTT.